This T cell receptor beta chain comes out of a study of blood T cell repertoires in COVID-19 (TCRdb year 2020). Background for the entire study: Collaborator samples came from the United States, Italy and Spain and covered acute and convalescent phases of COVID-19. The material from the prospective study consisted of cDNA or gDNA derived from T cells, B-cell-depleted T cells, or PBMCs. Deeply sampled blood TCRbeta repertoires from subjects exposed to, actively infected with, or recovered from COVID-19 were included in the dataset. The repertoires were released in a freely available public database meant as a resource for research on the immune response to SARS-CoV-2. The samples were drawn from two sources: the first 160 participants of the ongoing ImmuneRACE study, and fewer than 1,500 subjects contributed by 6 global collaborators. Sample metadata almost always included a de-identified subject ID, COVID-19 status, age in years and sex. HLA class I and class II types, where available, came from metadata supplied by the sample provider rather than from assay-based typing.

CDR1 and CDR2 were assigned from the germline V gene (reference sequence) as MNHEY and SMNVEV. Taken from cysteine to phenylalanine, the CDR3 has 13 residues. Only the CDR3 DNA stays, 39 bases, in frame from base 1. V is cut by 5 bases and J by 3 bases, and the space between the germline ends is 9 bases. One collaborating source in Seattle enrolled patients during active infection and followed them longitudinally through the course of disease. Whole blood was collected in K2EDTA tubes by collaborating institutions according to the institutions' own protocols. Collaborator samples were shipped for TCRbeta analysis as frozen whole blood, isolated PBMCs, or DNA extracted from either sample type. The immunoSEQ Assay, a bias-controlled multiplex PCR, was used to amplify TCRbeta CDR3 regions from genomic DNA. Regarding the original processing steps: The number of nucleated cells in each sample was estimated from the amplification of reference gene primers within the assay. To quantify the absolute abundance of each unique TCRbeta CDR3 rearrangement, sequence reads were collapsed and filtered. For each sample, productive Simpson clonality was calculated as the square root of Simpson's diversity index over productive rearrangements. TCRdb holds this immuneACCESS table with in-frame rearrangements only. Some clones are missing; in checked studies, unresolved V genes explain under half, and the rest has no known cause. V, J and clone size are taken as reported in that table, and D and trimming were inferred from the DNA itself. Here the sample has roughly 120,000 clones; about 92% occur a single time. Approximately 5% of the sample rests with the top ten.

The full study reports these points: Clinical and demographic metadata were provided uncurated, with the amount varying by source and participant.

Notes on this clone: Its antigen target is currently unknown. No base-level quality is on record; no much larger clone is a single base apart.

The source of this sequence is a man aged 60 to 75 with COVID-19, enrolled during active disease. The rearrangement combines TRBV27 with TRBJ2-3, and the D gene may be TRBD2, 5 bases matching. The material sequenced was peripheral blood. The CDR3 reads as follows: CASSVLVTDTQYF. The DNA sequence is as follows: TGTGCCAGCAGTGTACTAGTTACAGATACGCAGTATTTT.